This TCR beta chain comes out of a study of cytomegalovirus exposure and HLA in healthy donors. Across the whole study: The 120 or so validation repertoires were produced on the same platform as the roughly 720 repertoires of the first cohort. This was reported in a later analysis. Study-wide points: A list of about 180 TCR beta chains associated with cytomegalovirus was given. Most TCR sequences were seen very rarely across donors, but some public TCRs occurred in many.

This CDR3 spans 17 amino acids. The germline V and J ends were trimmed by 0 bases and 3 bases, with 18 bases remaining between them. Germline assignment: CDR1 SGDLS and CDR2 YYNGEE. The donors were part of the validation cohort, which consisted of approximately 110 subjects and was separate from the first cohort of about 670 subjects. Profiled with immunoSEQ multiplex PCR; TCRdb holds only in-frame clones, not every one. The sample holds about 56,000 clones, 90% to 95% seen once. As concerns this clone: Its antigen is not identified.

The genes are TRBV9 and TRBJ2-5; tentative D call: TRBD1 (7 bases). Source material: PBMCs. The receptor was isolated from a woman under 30 in good health and CMV-seronegative. The CDR3 nucleotides read TGTGCCAGCAGCGTAGACCCCCCAGGGGGGCGGAAAGAGACCCAGTACTTC. Translation: CASSVDPPGGRKETQYF.